The 8 T cell receptor beta chains presented below share a single source sample, sequenced in a study of tumor-infiltrating lymphocytes in primary liver carcinoma. Both RNA and DNA were isolated together from around 20-30 mg of bulk tissue that had not been sorted. A primer matching the constant region was used to make TCR beta cDNA from about 500 ng of total RNA. Three nested multiplex PCR rounds of slightly modified ARM-PCR generated TCR beta libraries. A C-beta reverse primer was combined with TRBV1-TRBV30 forward primers in the first two PCR rounds, and each round had 10 cycles. MiXCR, applied by TCRdb to the multiplex PCR reads, yields one record per CDR3 protein. The sample shows about 210,000 distinct CDR3 sequences, approximately 80% of them seen only once. The specimen sequenced was tumor tissue from primary liver carcinoma. All receptors derive from a man aged 40-50 years with primary liver carcinoma and hepatitis B virus infection.

In the case of this clonotype: Compared with germline, one end of the junction differs, possibly owing to a read error. This chain links TRBV11-3 with TRBJ2-3; D tentatively reads TRBD1 or TRBD2 (5 bases each). CDR1 and CDR2 from the germline V gene are SGHNT and YENEEA. This CDR3 has 16 amino acids. The CDR3: CASGGSPAEGVDTQYF. The CDR3 coding sequence is TGCGCCAGCGGCGGCAGCCCGGCGGAAGGGGTGGATACGCAGTATTTT.

As to this clonotype: The junction shows a germline mismatch at one end, possibly a read error. The rearrangement joins TRBV10-2 to TRBJ1-1; D not resolved. Germline CDR1 is WSHSY and CDR2 is SAAADI. CDR3 size: 13 residues. CDR3 bases: TGCACCAGCAGTGCGACCCCCTCCATGGTGGATCTCTTT. Amino acid sequence: CTSSATPSMVDLF.

This clonotype occurred once. A much more abundant neighbour one base away suggests this may be a read error. The CDR3 is CASSLFANTGELLF. The CDR3 nucleotides read TGTGCCAGCAGCTTATTTGCGAACACCGGGGAGCTGTTATTT. This rearrangement joins TRBV7-9 to TRBJ2-2; perhaps TRBD2 as D (5 bases). The CDR3 runs 14 residues. Germline V gene lookup returns CDR1 SEHNR and CDR2 FQNEAQ (reference sequence).

This clonotype has a count of ten or more. As DNA, the CDR3 is TGTGCCAGCAGCTTAACAGGGACTTACAATGAGCAGTTCTTC. This codes for CASSLTGTYNEQFF. The rearrangement links TRBV7-9 to TRBJ2-1, with D perhaps being TRBD1 or TRBD2 (6 bases each). CDR3 length: 14 amino acids. Looked up from germline, CDR1 is SEHNR and CDR2 is FQNEAQ (reference sequence). V was pared by 2 bases and J by 4 bases, with 9 bases between.

With regard to this clonotype: This may be a read error, as it is one base from a much larger clone. This chain connects TRBV4-3 to TRBJ2-5; D gene ambiguous. The CDR3 is 13 residues long. CDR1 and CDR2 from the germline V gene are LGHNA and YSLEER. The CDR3, as DNA: TGCGCCAGCAGCCAGAATCCCAAAGAGACCCAGTGCTTC. It is translated as CASSQNPKETQCF.

Comments on this clonotype: The CDR3 end shows no conserved phenylalanine or tryptophan, and so a read error is likely. The J gene is TRBJ2-1, the V gene TRBV6-6, with D unresolved. Looked up from germline, CDR1 is MNHNY and CDR2 is SVGAGI (reference sequence). The CDR3 is 11 residues long. The CDR3 DNA follows: TGTGTCAGCAGCCCGCGTGATGAGCAGTTCCTC. It codes for CVSSPRDEQFL.

Remarks on this clonotype: A read error may account for a junction end that differs from germline. CDR3 region: CAIRAFQGRGRSGANILTF. CDR3 DNA sequence: TGCGCCATCAGGGCCTTTCAGGGCAGGGGCCGCTCTGGGGCCAACATCCTGACTTTC. The genes are TRBV6-1 and TRBJ2-6; the D gene is possibly TRBD1 (6 bases). Per germline, CDR1 MNHNS and CDR2 SASEGT. The CDR3 extends over 19 amino acids.

With respect to this clonotype: Compared with germline, one end of the junction differs, possibly owing to a read error. The chain has TRBV11-3 and TRBJ2-4; D possibly corresponds to TRBD2 (5 bases). Germline assignment: CDR1 SGHNT and CDR2 YENEEA. This CDR3 spans 15 amino acids. The chain's CDR3 is CACSFGVITKNIQYF. The DNA of the CDR3 is TGTGCCTGCAGCTTCGGGGTGATAACCAAAAATATTCAGTACTTC.